The present entry profiles one T cell receptor beta chain with its context. Its target is unknown. The CDR3 length is 12 residues. Germline CDR1 LNHDA, CDR2 SQIVND (reference sequence). The V and J ends lost 5 bases and 3 bases respectively, with 7 bases between them. This record belongs to a study of shared clonotypes between healthy human individuals. Findings of the study overall: The rarefaction results pointed to incomplete sorted-subset sequencing despite large depth. When compared with the clonotypes that were shared by all four sorted-subset donors, the non-shared clonotypes turned out to have lower generation probabilities.

CD45RO-negative CD8 cells positively selected for CCR7 made up the naive population, which excluded terminally differentiated effector memory CD45RA+ cells. TCRdb's copy holds only in-frame clones and misses some; the assay was immunoSEQ multiplex PCR. The data contain hundreds of thousands of clones, around 96% of them singletons. The sequence was collected from a woman between 25 and 40 years old in good health. The material sequenced was naive CD8+ T cells sorted from blood. The V gene is TRBV19, the J gene TRBJ2-5; no firm D call. Written as DNA, the CDR3 is TGTGCCAGTAGTGGGTGGGAAGAGACCCAGTACTTC. Translated: CASSGWEETQYF.